This T cell receptor beta chain was identified in a study of shared clonotypes between healthy human individuals. The study's findings and limits: A handful of donors had 4% to 5% of their naive CD4 clonotypes in common. Among non-shared clonotypes, generation probabilities were lower than among those shared by all four donors.

Only Caucasian adults living in Nashville, Tennessee made up the donor group. Clones were sequenced by immunoSEQ multiplex PCR, and TCRdb holds only the in-frame ones, with some missing. The sample has over a million clones, 75% to 80% seen once. This clone was seen just once. No antigen is known for it. The CDR3 has 14 residues. Germline CDR1 SNHLY, CDR2 FYNNEI. Trimming left V 6 bases short and J 0 bases short, with 8 bases between. The rearrangement uses TRBV2 and TRBJ1-4; D gene ambiguous. This clonotype originated in a young man in good health. Some clones in this sample may be carry-over from other donors' samples. The sequencing sample was made of memory CD4+ T cells from PBMCs. The subset was: CD45RA-negative fraction. CDR3 sequence: CASRYSATNEKLFF. CDR3 DNA sequence: TGTGCCAGCAGATACAGCGCAACTAATGAAAAACTGTTTTTT.